This T cell receptor beta chain was recovered during a study of blood T cell repertoires in COVID-19. At the level of the study: Samples of COVID-19 (acute and convalescent) were obtained from the United States, Italy and Spain.

Original analysis: Researchers report that nucleated cell counts were estimated from reference gene primer amplification. Assay used: immunoSEQ multiplex PCR; TCRdb lists only in-frame clones, some missing. V, J and clone size are taken as reported in that table, and D and trimming were inferred from the DNA itself. The sample comprises 180,000 or so clones, 82% of which are singletons, and about 8.4% rests with the top ten. The sample was peripheral blood. This receptor was obtained from a woman in her 70s with acute or convalescent COVID-19.

The CDR3 region has the DNA TGTGCCAGCAGCGTGGGGACAGGGTCCTCCTATGGCTACACCTTC. Encoded protein: CASSVGTGSSYGYTF. The J gene is TRBJ1-2, the V gene TRBV9, with TRBD1 identical over 9 bases. Germline V CDR1 and CDR2: SGDLS, YYNGEE. This CDR3 region has 15 residues. The V segment lost 2 bases and the J segment 4 bases; nucleotides outside the gene matches: 6.